This entry lists 25 T cell receptor beta chains sequenced from one sample in a study of T cells after yellow fever vaccination. MiXCR was run by TCRdb on the 5' RACE reads, yielding one entry per CDR3 protein. Of about 53,000 distinct CDR3 sequences listed, approximately 6% are singletons. The sample was PBMCs, either bulk or a sorted T-cell subset (CD4+, CD8+, memory, or dextramer-sorted; not recorded which), taken on the day of the yellow fever booster vaccination. The receptors here all came from a man younger than 35 who received the YFV17D yellow fever vaccine.

The chain uses TRBV20-1 and TRBJ2-7, with 10 bases matching TRBD2. In germline, CDR1 is DFQATT, CDR2 SNEGSKA (reference sequence). Trimming at V came to 2 bases and at J to 3 bases, leaving 7 bases not matched to a gene. There are 15 residues in the CDR3. The CDR3 nucleotides read TGCAGTGCTAGACCTCTAGCGGGGGATTTCTACGAGCAGTACTTC. It yields the protein CSARPLAGDFYEQYF.

This rearrangement joins TRBV29-1 to TRBJ2-7, with 8 bases identical to TRBD1. V was clipped by 1 base and J by 2 bases; unmatched bases: 7. The CDR3 covers 15 residues. The germline CDR1 and CDR2 sequences are SQVTM and ANQGSEA. CDR3 DNA sequence: TGCAGCGTTGAAGGGGGGACAGGTAGGACCTACGAGCAGTACGTC. Translating gives CSVEGGTGRTYEQYV.

There are many counts of this clonotype. The V gene is TRBV18, the J gene TRBJ2-7, with a possible D match to TRBD2 (5 bases). CDR1 and CDR2 (germline): KGHSH, LQKENI. V lost 3 bases and J 7 bases, leaving 22 bases between the germline ends. CDR3 size: 16 residues. The CDR3 region has the DNA TGTGCCAGCTCACCCCAAAACGGCCGGGGAAGCTGGGAGCAGTACTTC. Translating gives CASSPQNGRGSWEQYF.

This clonotype was observed many times. The J gene is TRBJ2-2, the V gene TRBV10-1; TRBD1 might be the D (5 bases). The CDR3 length is 20 residues. Germline assignment: CDR1 WNHNN and CDR2 SYGVQD (reference sequence). V gave up 10 bases and J gave up 0 bases, with 30 bases separating them. CDR3 region: CAKTHTSFKGVASNTGELFF. Written as DNA, the CDR3 is TGCGCCAAAACCCATACCAGTTTTAAAGGGGTTGCGTCGAACACCGGGGAGCTGTTTTTT.

The sample holds many counts of this clonotype. The CDR3, as DNA: TGTGCCAGCAGTTTATCCGGGGGCGCGGGTCTTGAAGCTTTCTTT. Protein sequence: CASSLSGGAGLEAFF. The rearrangement joins TRBV7-2 to TRBJ1-1, with D tentatively TRBD1 (6 bases). The CDR3 contains 15 residues. Germline CDR1 and CDR2: SGHTA and FQGNSA. Trimming removed 6 bases at V and 7 bases at J, with 21 bases between.

At least ten counts were recorded for this clonotype. The V gene is TRBV29-1, the J gene TRBJ2-7; 7 positions agree with TRBD1. The V gene end was trimmed by 7 bases and the J gene end by 5 bases; junction bases not matched to a gene: 5. The CDR3 spans 11 residues. The germline V gene encodes CDR1 SQVTM and CDR2 ANQGSEA. CDR3 sequence: CSGQGPDEQYF. CDR3 coding DNA: TGCAGCGGACAGGGTCCTGACGAGCAGTACTTC.

This clonotype was recorded at least ten times. The chain combines TRBV5-4 with TRBJ2-6, with 9 bases fitting TRBD1. Germline CDR1 and CDR2: SGHNT and YYREEE (reference sequence). Trimming removed 7 bases from V and 2 bases from J; junction bases left unmatched: 10. This CDR3 comprises 17 residues. The CDR3: CASRPGTGRTGANVLTF. CDR3 coding DNA: TGTGCCAGCCGTCCCGGGACAGGGAGGACTGGGGCCAACGTCCTGACTTTC. Full variable domain (outside the CDR3, taken from reference TRBV5-4 and TRBJ2-6): ETGVTQSPTHLIKTRGQQVTLRCSSQSGHNTVSWYQQALGQGPQFIFQYYREEENGRGNFPPRFSGLQFPNYSSELNVNALELDDSALYLCASRPGTGRTGANVLTFGAGSRLTVL.

In its sample, this clonotype was seen many times. The V call is TRBV4-1, the J call TRBJ1-1; D not certain. CDR1 is MGHRA and CDR2 is YSYEKL in the germline V gene. This CDR3 is built from 12 residues. V was pared by 0 bases and J by 8 bases, with 7 bases between. CDR3 sequence (DNA): TGCGCCAGCAGCCAAGATGGGCGGGAAGCTTTCTTT. It is translated as CASSQDGREAFF.

In its sample, this clonotype was seen many times. The chain links TRBV4-3 to TRBJ2-3; the match to TRBD1 covers 9 bases. The germline V gene has CDR1 LGHNA and CDR2 YSLEER. V shed 4 bases and J 0 bases; nucleotides not matched to a gene: 5. The CDR3 is made up of 16 amino acids. CDR3 amino acids: CASSLQGAPSTDTQYF. The CDR3, as DNA: TGCGCCAGCAGCCTACAGGGGGCCCCGAGCACAGATACGCAGTATTTT.

The V call is TRBV7-9, the J call TRBJ2-2; D unresolved. Germline assignment: CDR1 SEHNR and CDR2 FQNEAQ (reference sequence). V shed 5 bases and J shed 7 bases, with 17 bases lying between them. The CDR3 loop spans 15 amino acids. CDR3 in amino acids: CASSPDGSPLGELFF. In DNA form, the CDR3 reads TGTGCCAGCAGCCCCGACGGTAGCCCCCTCGGGGAGCTGTTTTTT.

Many counts were recorded for this clonotype. The V and J genes are TRBV7-3 and TRBJ2-5, with 11 bases fitting TRBD2. This CDR3 region has 15 residues. V was clipped by 5 bases and J by 5 bases; unmatched bases: 7. Germline V CDR1 and CDR2: SGHTA, FQGTGA. The CDR3 DNA sequence: TGTGCCAGCAGCAATAGCGGGGGGGCCGGGGAGACCCAGTACTTC. Amino acid sequence: CASSNSGGAGETQYF. Supplemented by reference TRBV7-3 and TRBJ2-5, the full variable domain reads GAGVSQTPSNKVTEKGKYVELRCDPISGHTALYWYRQSLGQGPEFLIYFQGTGAADDSGLPNDRFFAVRPEGSVSTLKIQRTERGDSAVYLCASSNSGGAGETQYFGPGTRLLVL.

This clonotype has a count of ten or more. V usage is TRBV6-5 and J usage is TRBJ1-1; D uncertain. V shed 6 bases and J shed 0 bases, with 14 bases lying between them. The CDR3 totals 15 residues. Germline loops: CDR1 MNHEY, CDR2 SVGAGI. This CDR3 is CASSPYRLMNTEAFF. DNA of the CDR3: TGTGCCAGCAGCCCCTATAGGCTGATGAACACTGAAGCTTTCTTT.

This clonotype was detected a few times. V is TRBV4-1 and J is TRBJ1-4, with 10 bases fitting TRBD1. V dropped 2 bases and J dropped 8; count of bases not matched to a gene: 8. Germline-derived CDR1 and CDR2 are MGHRA and YSYEKL. This CDR3 contains 16 residues. CDR3 protein: CASSQPGQGPGEKLFF. Here the CDR3 DNA reads TGCGCCAGCAGCCAACCGGGACAGGGGCCAGGGGAAAAACTGTTTTTT.

This chain connects TRBV4-1 to TRBJ2-5, with no clear D. There are 14 residues in the CDR3. Germline values: CDR1 MGHRA, CDR2 YSYEKL. V was shortened by 0 bases and J by 2 bases, with 7 bases between the two germline ends. CDR3 in amino acids: CASSQDRQQETQYF. The CDR3 coding sequence is TGCGCCAGCAGCCAAGATCGGCAGCAAGAGACCCAGTACTTC.

This clonotype occurred a few times. The chain combines TRBV4-1 with TRBJ1-1, with TRBD1 as a possible D gene (5 bases). CDR3 length equals 14 residues. Germline V lookup: CDR1 MGHRA, CDR2 YSYEKL. Trimming took off 1 base at V and 4 bases at J, with 10 bases between the two ends. CDR3 DNA: TGCGCCAGCAGCCAAGTCGGGGACCCCACTGAAGCTTTCTTT. Translating it yields CASSQVGDPTEAFF.

This clonotype occurred many times. The chain joins TRBV7-3 to TRBJ2-2, with a tentative D call TRBD1 (5 bases). This CDR3 spans 12 amino acids. The V gene lost 8 bases and the J gene lost 3 bases, with 7 bases spanning the gap. Germline loops: CDR1 SGHTA, CDR2 FQGTGA. The CDR3 loop reads CASQGYTGELFF. The CDR3 DNA reads TGTGCCAGCCAGGGATACACCGGGGAGCTGTTTTTT.

This clonotype was observed a handful of times. The chain couples TRBV9 to TRBJ2-3, with no clear D. Trimming cost V 0 bases and J 1 base, with 12 bases left between them. The length of the CDR3 is 16 residues. Germline loops: CDR1 SGDLS, CDR2 YYNGEE. CDR3 loop: CASSVGRIHRTDTQYF. The CDR3 DNA reads TGTGCCAGCAGCGTAGGTAGAATCCACCGCACAGATACGCAGTATTTT.

There are many counts of this clonotype. The V call is TRBV12-3 or TRBV12-4, the J call TRBJ1-6; D is undetermined. V was cut by 4 bases and J by 10 bases, with 17 bases left in between. This CDR3 is 15 amino acids long. CDR3 loop: CASSSRGVSESPLHF. CDR3 nucleotide sequence: TGTGCCAGCAGTTCGCGTGGGGTCTCGGAATCACCCCTCCACTTT.

This clonotype has a single count. In nucleotides, the CDR3 is TGCGCCAGCAGCCCCGGGACAGGGGTTGCGCAGCAGTACTTC. Its translation: CASSPGTGVAQQYF. This sequence joins TRBV5-1 and TRBJ2-7; 10 bases align to TRBD1. J was trimmed by 8 bases and V by 4 bases; bases with no gene match: 9. Per germline, CDR1 SGHRS and CDR2 YFSETQ. The CDR3 length is 14 residues.

This clonotype has at least ten counts. The chain combines TRBV4-2 with TRBJ1-1, with D hard to call. CDR1 is LGHNA and CDR2 is YNFKEQ in the germline V gene. The V end lost 0 bases, the J end lost 8 bases, and 10 bases lay between the germline ends. The CDR3 consists of 13 residues. The CDR3 reads CASSQDPGSEAFF. The CDR3 region has the DNA TGTGCCAGCAGCCAAGATCCTGGCAGCGAAGCTTTCTTT.

This clonotype was recorded many times. The genes are TRBV5-1 and TRBJ2-5; TRBD1 or TRBD2 may be the D gene (5 bases each). This CDR3 has 16 residues. CDR1 is SGHRS and CDR2 is YFSETQ in the germline V gene. Trimming pared 0 bases from V and 4 bases from J, leaving 16 bases between. DNA for the CDR3: TGCGCCAGCAGCTTGGTTCTAGGGGATCGGGGAGAGACCCAGTACTTC. Translating gives CASSLVLGDRGETQYF.

The rearrangement links TRBV10-3 to TRBJ1-5, with D possibly TRBD1 on 6 matching bases. This CDR3 has 15 amino acids. Germline V gives CDR1 ENHRY, CDR2 SYGVKD. V was pared by 2 bases and J by 1 base, with 9 bases between. The CDR3 reads CAISETGTSNQPQHF. The CDR3 DNA follows: TGTGCCATCAGTGAGACCGGGACAAGCAATCAGCCCCAGCATTTT.

The chain uses TRBV6-6 and TRBJ2-2; 9 bases line up with TRBD2. The J segment lost 5 bases and the V segment lost 0 bases, leaving 13 bases of the junction unmatched. Germline CDR1 and CDR2: MNHNY and SVGAGI (reference sequence). This CDR3 is 19 amino acids long. This CDR3 reads CASSYSIPRLAVKTGELFF. As DNA, the CDR3 is TGTGCCAGCAGTTACTCGATACCACGACTAGCGGTAAAGACCGGGGAGCTGTTTTTT.

Turning to this clonotype: It may be a read error: a sequence one base away is much more abundant. CDR3 protein: CASSQPPPARGTEAFF. The CDR3 DNA sequence: TGCGCCAGCAGCCAACCCCCTCCGGCCAGGGGCACTGAAGCTTTCTTT. The J gene is TRBJ1-1, the V gene TRBV4-1; D is perhaps TRBD1 (6 bases). The V end lost 2 bases, the J end lost 4 bases, and 17 bases lay between the germline ends. The CDR3 covers 16 residues. CDR1 and CDR2 (germline): MGHRA, YSYEKL.

The chain is built from TRBV25-1 and TRBJ1-2; TRBD1 aligns across 9 bases. V lost 6 bases to trimming and J lost 4 bases; unmatched junction nucleotides: 9. Germline CDR1 reads MGHDK; CDR2 reads SYGVNS. CDR3 size: 15 residues. The CDR3 loop reads CASRGTGIPVYGYTF. In DNA form, the CDR3 reads TGTGCCAGCAGGGGGACAGGGATCCCAGTCTATGGCTACACCTTC.